The 16 T cell receptor beta chains listed next were all sequenced from one sample in a study of blood T cell repertoires in COVID-19. Measured with immunoSEQ multiplex PCR; TCRdb has only the in-frame clones, and not every one. The sample lists 130,000 or so clones, 88% seen once, with roughly 1.4% in the top ten. Sequencing was done on a sample of peripheral blood. These TCRs come from a human donor in a cohort sampled during active COVID-19.

The V and J genes are TRBV15 and TRBJ2-3, with D possibly being TRBD2 (6 bases). This CDR3 region has 15 residues. V was pared by 4 bases and J by 2 bases, with 13 bases between. Per the germline V gene, CDR1 is LNHNV and CDR2 is YYDKDF (reference sequence). Here the CDR3 reads CATSIGGTYTDTQYF. CDR3 DNA sequence: TGTGCCACCAGCATCGGGGGTACCTACACAGATACGCAGTATTTT.

V usage is TRBV7-2 and J usage is TRBJ2-7; 11 positions match TRBD2. Germline trimming cut 0 bases from V and 6 bases from J; bases unmatched to any gene: 4. Per germline, CDR1 SGHTA and CDR2 FQGNSA. This CDR3 region has 15 residues. The CDR3 loop is CASSLAQGLAAEQYF. The CDR3 DNA sequence: TGTGCCAGCAGCTTAGCGCAGGGACTAGCGGCCGAGCAGTACTTC.

This clone has more than one count but fewer than ten. The CDR3 is CASSFLAGANNEQFF. CDR3 DNA: TGTGCCAGCAGCTTCTTAGCGGGGGCAAACAATGAGCAGTTCTTC. This chain connects TRBV7-2 to TRBJ2-1; 9 bases align to TRBD2. Germline lookup yields CDR1 SGHTA and CDR2 FQGNSA. The CDR3 is 15 amino acids. The V gene end was trimmed by 3 bases and the J gene end by 5 bases; junction bases not matched to a gene: 5.

The chain links TRBV5-4 to TRBJ1-2; 8 bases line up with TRBD1. The CDR3 contains 15 residues. Per the germline V gene, CDR1 is SGHNT and CDR2 is YYREEE (reference sequence). Trimming removed 4 bases from V and 7 bases from J; junction bases left unmatched: 12. The CDR3: CASSPGQDRVSGYTF. In DNA, the CDR3 is TGTGCCAGCAGCCCTGGGCAGGACAGGGTTTCTGGCTACACCTTC.

The J gene is TRBJ1-4, the V gene TRBV5-1; 9 nucleotides agree with TRBD1. The CDR3 is 14 amino acids. The trim removed 3 bases at V and 5 bases at J, leaving 2 bases unmatched. Germline-derived CDR1 and CDR2 are SGHRS and YFSETQ. Written as DNA, the CDR3 is TGCGCCAGCAGCTCCGGGACAGGGAATGAAAAACTGTTTTTT. It is translated as CASSSGTGNEKLFF.

J is TRBJ2-5 and V is TRBV21-1; the table's D call, TRBD2, was not checked against the DNA. TRBV21-1 corresponds to a pseudogene. The CDR3 sequence is 15 residues long. The CDR3 nucleotides are TGTGCCAGCAGCACTAAGCGGGGGGACCAAGAGACCCAGTACTTC. It is translated as CASSTKRGDQETQYF.

This chain uses TRBV3-1 (or the pseudogene TRBV3-2) with TRBJ2-1, with D unresolved. This CDR3 spans 19 amino acids. V was shortened by 0 bases and J by 0 bases, with 18 bases between the two germline ends. Looked up from germline, CDR1 is LGHDT and CDR2 is YNNKEL (reference sequence). The CDR3 coding sequence is TGTGCCAGCAGCCAAGATCTCTGGTCCTCGGCTAGCTCCTACAATGAGCAGTTCTTC. Amino acids: CASSQDLWSSASSYNEQFF.

This chain joins TRBV3-1 (or the pseudogene TRBV3-2) and TRBJ2-1, with 8 nucleotides matching TRBD2. Germline V CDR1 and CDR2: LGHDT, YNNKEL (reference sequence). The CDR3 is made up of 16 amino acids. Trimming took 3 bases from V and 3 from J; bases not matched to a gene: 7. The CDR3 sequence: CASSQGGSGVYNEQFF. CDR3 coding DNA: TGTGCCAGCAGCCAGGGTGGTAGCGGGGTCTACAATGAGCAGTTCTTC.

The gene calls are TRBV9 and TRBJ2-3, with 8 bases identical to TRBD2. Germline assignment: CDR1 SGDLS and CDR2 YYNGEE. The CDR3 has 18 amino acids. J lost 1 base, V lost 4 bases, and 14 bases had no gene match. In DNA, the CDR3 is TGTGCCAGCAGCCCCGACCCCCTACTAGCGGCACGCACAGATACGCAGTATTTT. Translation gives CASSPDPLLAARTDTQYF.

V usage is TRBV19 and J usage is TRBJ1-5; 10 bases fit TRBD1. Looked up from germline, CDR1 is LNHDA and CDR2 is SQIVND (reference sequence). With 3 bases clipped from V and 6 bases from J, the junction kept 5 bases outside the gene matches. This CDR3 region has 15 residues. The CDR3: CASSMGQGLGQPQHF. Here the CDR3 DNA reads TGTGCCAGTAGTATGGGACAGGGGCTCGGTCAGCCCCAGCATTTT.

This rearrangement joins TRBV6-5 to TRBJ1-5; possibly TRBD1 for D (6 bases). The V gene's germline CDR1 is MNHEY and CDR2 SVGAGI. Between the trimmed V and J ends, which lost 7 bases and 4 bases, there was a span of 14 bases. This CDR3 comprises 14 residues. The CDR3, as DNA: TGTGCCAGCACGGTATCAGGGGTTAATCAGCCCCAGCATTTT. Protein: CASTVSGVNQPQHF.

This clone was detected only a few times. The genes are TRBV5-1 and TRBJ1-1, with 11 bases that match TRBD1. The trim removed 3 bases at V and 8 bases at J, leaving 3 bases unmatched. This CDR3 has 13 residues. CDR1 and CDR2 (germline): SGHRS, YFSETQ. The DNA for the CDR3 is TGCGCCAGCAGCTCCGGACAGGGGGCAGAAGCTTTCTTT. Translating it yields CASSSGQGAEAFF.

The rearrangement joins TRBV9 to TRBJ2-5; D may be TRBD1 (5 bases). V was cut by 4 bases and J by 3 bases, with 13 bases left in between. CDR3 length: 14 amino acids. Germline V gene sequence: CDR1 SGDLS, CDR2 YYNGEE. In DNA, the CDR3 is TGTGCCAGCAGCCCCCCCGTGACAGAAGAGACCCAGTACTTC. Translating gives CASSPPVTEETQYF.

J is TRBJ1-1 and V is TRBV25-1; 8 bases agree with TRBD1. The ends lost 7 bases at V and 4 bases at J; junction bases unmatched: 5. The CDR3 has 13 amino acids. Germline CDR1 and CDR2: MGHDK and SYGVNS. The DNA for the CDR3 is TGTGCCAGCACCTATACAGGGGGCACTGAAGCTTTCTTT. This translates into CASTYTGGTEAFF.

The chain has TRBV6-6 and TRBJ2-3; D is perhaps TRBD1 (7 bases). The CDR3 runs 15 residues. V lost 2 bases to trimming and J lost 3 bases, with 12 bases between them. Germline assignment: CDR1 MNHNY and CDR2 SVGAGI (reference sequence). CDR3 sequence reads: CASSYRGTATDTQYF. Written as DNA, the CDR3 is TGTGCCAGCAGTTACCGCGGGACAGCAACAGATACGCAGTATTTT.

Here the CDR3 reads CSASNRVGNTEAFF. CDR3 coding DNA: TGCAGTGCTAGTAACAGGGTCGGTAACACTGAAGCTTTCTTT. This chain connects TRBV20-1 to TRBJ1-1; weak D call: TRBD1 (6 bases). V was pared by 3 bases and J by 2 bases, with 13 bases between. The CDR3 consists of 14 residues. Germline V gives CDR1 DFQATT, CDR2 SNEGSKA (reference sequence).